Listed here is a single T cell receptor beta chain. The sample belongs to a study of T cell responses to AZD1222 COVID-19 vaccine. Germline CDR1 MNHEY, CDR2 SMNVEV (reference sequence). This CDR3 is 15 amino acids long. V was clipped by 6 bases and J by 5 bases, with 19 bases between them. Measured with immunoSEQ multiplex PCR; TCRdb has only the in-frame clones, and not every one. This table holds under 200,000 clones, roughly 94% found once. The material was peripheral blood, obtained 28 days after the second AZD1222 dose. This rearrangement joins TRBV27 to TRBJ1-2; TRBD1 is a possible D gene (6 bases). This receptor was identified in an adult who received the AZD1222 COVID-19 vaccine. CDR3 nucleotides: TGTGCCAGCAGGCAGCGGACAGAGGTTTATTATGGCTACACCTTC. The encoded protein is CASRQRTEVYYGYTF.